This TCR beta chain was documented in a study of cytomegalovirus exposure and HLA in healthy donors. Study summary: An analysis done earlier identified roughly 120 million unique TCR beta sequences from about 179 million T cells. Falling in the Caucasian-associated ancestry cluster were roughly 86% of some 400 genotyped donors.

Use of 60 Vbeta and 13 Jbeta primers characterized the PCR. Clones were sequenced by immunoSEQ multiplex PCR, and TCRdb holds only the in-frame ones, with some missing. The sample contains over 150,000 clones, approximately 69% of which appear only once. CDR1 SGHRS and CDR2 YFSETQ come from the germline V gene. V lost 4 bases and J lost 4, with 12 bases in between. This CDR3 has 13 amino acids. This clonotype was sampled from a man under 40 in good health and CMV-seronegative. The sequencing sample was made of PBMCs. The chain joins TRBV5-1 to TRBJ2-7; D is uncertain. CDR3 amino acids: CASSIFDGYEQYF. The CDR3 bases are TGCGCCAGCAGCATATTCGACGGGTACGAGCAGTACTTC.